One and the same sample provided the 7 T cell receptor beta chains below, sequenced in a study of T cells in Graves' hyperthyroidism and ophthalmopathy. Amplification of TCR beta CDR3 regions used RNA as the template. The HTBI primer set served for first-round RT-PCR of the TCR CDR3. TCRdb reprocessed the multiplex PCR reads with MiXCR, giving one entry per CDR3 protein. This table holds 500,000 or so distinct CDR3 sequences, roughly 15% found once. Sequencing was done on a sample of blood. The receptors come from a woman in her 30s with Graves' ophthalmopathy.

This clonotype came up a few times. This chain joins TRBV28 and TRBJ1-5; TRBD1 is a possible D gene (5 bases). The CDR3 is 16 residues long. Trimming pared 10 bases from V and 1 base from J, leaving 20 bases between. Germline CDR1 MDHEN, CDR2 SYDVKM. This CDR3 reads CATQSSPGNSNQPQHF. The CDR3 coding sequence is TGTGCCACCCAGTCAAGCCCAGGGAACAGCAATCAGCCCCAGCATTTT.

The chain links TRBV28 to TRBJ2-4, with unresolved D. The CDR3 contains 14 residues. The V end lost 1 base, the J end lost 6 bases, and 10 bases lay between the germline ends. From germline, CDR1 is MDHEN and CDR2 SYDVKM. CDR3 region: CASSLSLSLNIQYF. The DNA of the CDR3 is TGTGCCAGCAGTTTATCACTATCCTTAAACATTCAGTACTTC.

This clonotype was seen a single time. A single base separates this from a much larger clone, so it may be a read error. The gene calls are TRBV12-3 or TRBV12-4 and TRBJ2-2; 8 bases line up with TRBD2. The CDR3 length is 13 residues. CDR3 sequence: CTSREAGAGELFF. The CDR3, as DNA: TGTACCAGCAGGGAAGCGGGAGCCGGGGAGCTGTTTTTT.

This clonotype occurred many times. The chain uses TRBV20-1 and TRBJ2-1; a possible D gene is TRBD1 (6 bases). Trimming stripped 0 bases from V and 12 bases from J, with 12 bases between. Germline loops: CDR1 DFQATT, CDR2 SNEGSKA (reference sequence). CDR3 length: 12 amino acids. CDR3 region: CSAREAGDRQFF. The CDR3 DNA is TGCAGTGCTAGAGAGGCAGGGGATCGGCAGTTCTTC.

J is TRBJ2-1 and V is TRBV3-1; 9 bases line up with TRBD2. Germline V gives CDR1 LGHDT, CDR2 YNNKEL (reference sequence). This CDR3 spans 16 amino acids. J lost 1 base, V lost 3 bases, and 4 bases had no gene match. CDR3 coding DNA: TGTGCCAGCAGCCAGACTAGCGGAAGATCCTACAATGAGCAGTTCTTC. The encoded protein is CASSQTSGRSYNEQFF.

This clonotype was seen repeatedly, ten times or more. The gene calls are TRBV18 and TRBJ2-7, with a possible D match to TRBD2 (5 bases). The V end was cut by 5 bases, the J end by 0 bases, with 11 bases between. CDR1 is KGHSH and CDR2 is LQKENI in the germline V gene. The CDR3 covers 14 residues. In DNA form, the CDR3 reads TGTGCCAGCTCAAACGACCGGGACTCCTACGAGCAGTACTTC. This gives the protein CASSNDRDSYEQYF.

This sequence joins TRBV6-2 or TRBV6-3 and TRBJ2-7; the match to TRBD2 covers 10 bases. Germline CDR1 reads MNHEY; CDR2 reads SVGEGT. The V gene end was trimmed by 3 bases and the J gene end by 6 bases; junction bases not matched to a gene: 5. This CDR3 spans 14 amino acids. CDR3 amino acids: CASSYEREGREQYF. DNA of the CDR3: TGTGCCAGCAGTTATGAGCGGGAGGGCCGCGAGCAGTACTTC.